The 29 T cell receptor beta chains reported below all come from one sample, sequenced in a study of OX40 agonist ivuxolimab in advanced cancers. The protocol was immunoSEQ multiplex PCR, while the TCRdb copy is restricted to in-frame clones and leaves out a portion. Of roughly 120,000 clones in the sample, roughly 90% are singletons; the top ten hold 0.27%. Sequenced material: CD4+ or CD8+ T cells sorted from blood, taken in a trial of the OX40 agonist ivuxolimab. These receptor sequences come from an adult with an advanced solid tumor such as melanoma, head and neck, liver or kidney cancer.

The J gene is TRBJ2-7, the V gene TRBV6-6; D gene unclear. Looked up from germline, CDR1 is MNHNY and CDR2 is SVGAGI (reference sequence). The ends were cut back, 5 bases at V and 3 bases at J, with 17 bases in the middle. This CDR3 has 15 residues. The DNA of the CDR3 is TGTGCCAGCAGTAGGTCCCCGGAAGGGAACTACGAGCAGTACTTC. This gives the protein CASSRSPEGNYEQYF.

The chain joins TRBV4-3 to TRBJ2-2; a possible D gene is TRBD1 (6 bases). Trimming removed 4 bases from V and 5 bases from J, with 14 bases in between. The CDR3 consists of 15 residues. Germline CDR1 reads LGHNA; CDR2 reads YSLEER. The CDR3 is CASSLFTGLTGELFF. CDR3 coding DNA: TGCGCCAGCAGCCTTTTCACAGGGTTAACCGGGGAGCTGTTTTTT.

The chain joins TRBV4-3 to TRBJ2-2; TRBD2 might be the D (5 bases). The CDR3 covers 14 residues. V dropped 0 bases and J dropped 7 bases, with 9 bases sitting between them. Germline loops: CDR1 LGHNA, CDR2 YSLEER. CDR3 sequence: CASSQDAGYGELFF. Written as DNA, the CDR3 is TGCGCCAGCAGCCAAGACGCGGGCTACGGGGAGCTGTTTTTT.

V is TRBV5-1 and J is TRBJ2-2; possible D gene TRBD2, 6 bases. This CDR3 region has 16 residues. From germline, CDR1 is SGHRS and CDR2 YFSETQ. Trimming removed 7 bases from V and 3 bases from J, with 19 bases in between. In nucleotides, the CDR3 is TGCGCCAGCTGTGTTTGGAGGGTTGGAGACACCGGGGAGCTGTTTTTT. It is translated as CASCVWRVGDTGELFF.

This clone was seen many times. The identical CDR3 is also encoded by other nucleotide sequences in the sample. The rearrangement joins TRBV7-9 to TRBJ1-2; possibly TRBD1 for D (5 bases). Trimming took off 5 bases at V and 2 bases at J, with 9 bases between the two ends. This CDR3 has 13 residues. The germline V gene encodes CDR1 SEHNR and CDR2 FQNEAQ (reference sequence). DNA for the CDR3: TGTGCCAGCAGCCACGGACAAAACTATGGCTACACCTTC. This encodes CASSHGQNYGYTF.

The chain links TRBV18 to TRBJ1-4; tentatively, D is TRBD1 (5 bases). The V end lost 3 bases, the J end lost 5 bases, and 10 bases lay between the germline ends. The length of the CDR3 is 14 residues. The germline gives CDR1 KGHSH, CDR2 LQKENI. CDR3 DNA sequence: TGTGCCAGCTCACCGAGGGGTGACAATGAAAAACTGTTTTTT. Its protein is CASSPRGDNEKLFF.

The CDR3 nucleotides are TGTGCCAGCGGTTTTGGACAGTTTGAAACCCAGTACTTC. It is translated as CASGFGQFETQYF. The chain uses TRBV2 and TRBJ2-5; D might be TRBD1 (6 bases). V was trimmed by 8 bases and J by 8 bases, leaving 18 bases between them. CDR3 length: 13 amino acids. CDR1 and CDR2 from the germline V gene are SNHLY and FYNNEI.

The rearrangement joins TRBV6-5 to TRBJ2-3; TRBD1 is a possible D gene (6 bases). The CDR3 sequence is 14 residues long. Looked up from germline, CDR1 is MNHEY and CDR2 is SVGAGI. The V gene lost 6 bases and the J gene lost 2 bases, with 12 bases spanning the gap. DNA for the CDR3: TGTGCCAGCAGGAAAGGACAGCTCACAGATACGCAGTATTTT. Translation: CASRKGQLTDTQYF.

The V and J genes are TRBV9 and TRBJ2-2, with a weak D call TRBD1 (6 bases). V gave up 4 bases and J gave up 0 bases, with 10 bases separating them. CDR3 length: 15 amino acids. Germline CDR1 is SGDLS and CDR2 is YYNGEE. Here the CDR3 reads CASSPSGANTGELFF. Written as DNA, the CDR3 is TGTGCCAGCAGCCCTTCAGGGGCGAACACCGGGGAGCTGTTTTTT.

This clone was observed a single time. This CDR3 reads CTIKGASNVLTF. The CDR3, as DNA: TGCACCATAAAGGGCGCTTCCAACGTCCTGACTTTC. The genes are TRBV29-1 and TRBJ2-6, with D unclear. This CDR3 comprises 12 residues. Germline assignment: CDR1 SQVTM and CDR2 ANQGSEA.

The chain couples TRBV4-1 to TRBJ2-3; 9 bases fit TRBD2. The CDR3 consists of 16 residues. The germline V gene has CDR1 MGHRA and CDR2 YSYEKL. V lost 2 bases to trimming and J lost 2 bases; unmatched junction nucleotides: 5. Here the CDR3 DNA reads TGCGCCAGCAGCCAAAATAGCGGGGGACTCACAGATACGCAGTATTTT. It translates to CASSQNSGGLTDTQYF.

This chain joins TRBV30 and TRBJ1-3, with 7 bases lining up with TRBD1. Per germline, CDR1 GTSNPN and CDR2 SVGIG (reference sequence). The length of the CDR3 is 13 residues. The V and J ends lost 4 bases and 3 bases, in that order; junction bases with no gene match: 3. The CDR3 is CAWTGGNGNTIYF. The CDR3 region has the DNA TGTGCCTGGACAGGGGGAAATGGAAACACCATATATTTT.

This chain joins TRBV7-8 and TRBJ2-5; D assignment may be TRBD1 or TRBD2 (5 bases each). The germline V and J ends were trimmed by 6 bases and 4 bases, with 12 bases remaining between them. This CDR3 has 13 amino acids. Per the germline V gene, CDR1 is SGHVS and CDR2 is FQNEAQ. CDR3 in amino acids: CASRTTGGETQYF. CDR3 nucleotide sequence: TGTGCCAGCAGGACTACAGGAGGAGAGACCCAGTACTTC.

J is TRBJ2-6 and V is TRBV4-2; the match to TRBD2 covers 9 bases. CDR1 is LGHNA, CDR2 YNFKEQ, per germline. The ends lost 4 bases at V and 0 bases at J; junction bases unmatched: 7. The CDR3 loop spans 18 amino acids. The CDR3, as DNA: TGTGCCAGCAGCCCTGGGCGGGAGGGTTCCTCTGGGGCCAACGTCCTGACTTTC. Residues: CASSPGREGSSGANVLTF.

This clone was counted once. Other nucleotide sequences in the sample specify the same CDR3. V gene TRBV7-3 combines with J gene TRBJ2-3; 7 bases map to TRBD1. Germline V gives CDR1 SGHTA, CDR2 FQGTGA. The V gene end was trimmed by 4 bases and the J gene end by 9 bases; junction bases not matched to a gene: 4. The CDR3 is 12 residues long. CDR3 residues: CASSSDRDTQYF. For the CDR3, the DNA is TGTGCCAGCAGCTCCGACAGGGACACGCAGTATTTT.

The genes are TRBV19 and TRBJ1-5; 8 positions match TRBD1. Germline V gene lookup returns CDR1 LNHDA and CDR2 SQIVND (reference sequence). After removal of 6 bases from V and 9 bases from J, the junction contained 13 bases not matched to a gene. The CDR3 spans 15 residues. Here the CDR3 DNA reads TGTGCCAGTAGGCGTCTAGGACAGGGCCCTCTGCCCCAGCATTTT. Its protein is CASRRLGQGPLPQHF.

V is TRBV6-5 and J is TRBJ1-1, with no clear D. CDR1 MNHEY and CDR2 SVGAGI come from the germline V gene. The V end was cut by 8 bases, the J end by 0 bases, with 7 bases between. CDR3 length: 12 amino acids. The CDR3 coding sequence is TGTGCCAGCGGCCCCATGAACACTGAAGCTTTCTTT. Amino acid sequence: CASGPMNTEAFF.

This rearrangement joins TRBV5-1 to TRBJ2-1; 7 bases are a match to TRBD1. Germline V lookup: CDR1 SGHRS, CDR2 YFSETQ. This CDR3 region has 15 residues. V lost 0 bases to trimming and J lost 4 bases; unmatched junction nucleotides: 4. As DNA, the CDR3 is TGCGCCAGCAGCTTGGTGGGACAGTCTTACAATGAGCAGTTCTTC. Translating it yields CASSLVGQSYNEQFF.

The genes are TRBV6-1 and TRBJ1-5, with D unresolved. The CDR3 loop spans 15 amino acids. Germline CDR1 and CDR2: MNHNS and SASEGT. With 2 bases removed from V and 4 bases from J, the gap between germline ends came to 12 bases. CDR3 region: CASSEHGGGNQPQHF. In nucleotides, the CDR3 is TGTGCCAGCAGTGAACATGGCGGCGGGAATCAGCCCCAGCATTTT.

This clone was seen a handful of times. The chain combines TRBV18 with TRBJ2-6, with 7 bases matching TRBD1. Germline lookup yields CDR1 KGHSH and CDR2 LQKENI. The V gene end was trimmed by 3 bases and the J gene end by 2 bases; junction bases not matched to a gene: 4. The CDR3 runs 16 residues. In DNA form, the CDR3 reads TGTGCCAGCTCACCGACAGGGCTGGCTGGGGCCAACGTCCTGACTTTC. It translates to CASSPTGLAGANVLTF.

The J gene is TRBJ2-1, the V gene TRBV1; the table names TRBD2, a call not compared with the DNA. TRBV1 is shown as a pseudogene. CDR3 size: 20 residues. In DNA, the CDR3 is TGCACCAGCAGCCAAGGGAGCGGGGGGCCGCCCCCGGGGTATGTCCATGAGCAGTTCTTC. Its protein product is CTSSQGSGGPPPGYVHEQFF.

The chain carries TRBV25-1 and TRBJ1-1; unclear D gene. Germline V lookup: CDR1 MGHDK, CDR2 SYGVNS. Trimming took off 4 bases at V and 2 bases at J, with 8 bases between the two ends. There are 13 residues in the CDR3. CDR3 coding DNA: TGTGCCAGCAGTGGTTATACCAACACTGAAGCTTTCTTT. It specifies CASSGYTNTEAFF.

The DNA for the CDR3 is TGTGCCAGCAGCTTGTTAAAGGTGGCAGGTTACGAGCAGTACTTC. This encodes CASSLLKVAGYEQYF. The chain employs TRBV5-8 and TRBJ2-7; no definite D call. Germline CDR1 and CDR2: SGHTS and YDEGEE. Trimming took 1 base from V and 4 from J, leaving 15 bases between them. The CDR3 runs 15 residues. The variable domain in full, completed from reference TRBV5-8 and TRBJ2-7, reads EAGVTQSPTHLIKTRGQQATLRCSPISGHTSVYWYQQALGLGLQFLLWYDEGEERNRGNFPPRFSGRQFPNYSSELNVNALELEDSALYLCASSLLKVAGYEQYFGPGTRLTVT.

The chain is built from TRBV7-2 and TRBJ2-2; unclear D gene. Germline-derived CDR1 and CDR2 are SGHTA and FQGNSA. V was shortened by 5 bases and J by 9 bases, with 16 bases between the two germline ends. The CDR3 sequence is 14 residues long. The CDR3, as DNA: TGTGCCAGCAGCCCAGCCTCGGGTCTCCGGGAGCTGTTTTTT. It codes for CASSPASGLRELFF.

This CDR3 is CASSPGTSGKLSYEQYF. Here the CDR3 DNA reads TGTGCCAGCAGCCCAGGGACTAGCGGGAAACTCTCCTACGAGCAGTACTTC. The V and J genes are TRBV9 and TRBJ2-7; 13 bases fit TRBD2. The V segment lost 4 bases and the J segment 0 bases; nucleotides outside the gene matches: 7. The CDR3 is 17 residues long. Germline CDR1 and CDR2: SGDLS and YYNGEE.

CDR3 sequence reads: CAISPAGTGTYEQYF. The CDR3, as DNA: TGTGCCATCAGCCCCGCCGGGACAGGGACCTACGAGCAGTACTTC. The chain is built from TRBV10-3 and TRBJ2-7, with 9 bases lining up with TRBD1. This CDR3 has 15 amino acids. V was pared by 6 bases and J by 2 bases, with 8 bases of the junction left unmatched. In germline, CDR1 is ENHRY, CDR2 SYGVKD.

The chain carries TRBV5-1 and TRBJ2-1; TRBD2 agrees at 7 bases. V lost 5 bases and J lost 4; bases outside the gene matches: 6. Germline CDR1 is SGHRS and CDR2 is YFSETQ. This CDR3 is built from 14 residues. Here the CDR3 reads CASRAGLSYNEQFF. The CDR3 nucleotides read TGCGCCAGCAGGGCGGGACTATCGTACAATGAGCAGTTCTTC.

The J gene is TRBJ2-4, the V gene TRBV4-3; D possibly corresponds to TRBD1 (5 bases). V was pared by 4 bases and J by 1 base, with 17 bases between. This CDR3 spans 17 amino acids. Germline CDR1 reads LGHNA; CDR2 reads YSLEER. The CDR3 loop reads CASSRGIGEEAKNIQYF. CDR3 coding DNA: TGCGCCAGCAGCCGAGGCATAGGGGAAGAGGCCAAAAACATTCAGTACTTC.

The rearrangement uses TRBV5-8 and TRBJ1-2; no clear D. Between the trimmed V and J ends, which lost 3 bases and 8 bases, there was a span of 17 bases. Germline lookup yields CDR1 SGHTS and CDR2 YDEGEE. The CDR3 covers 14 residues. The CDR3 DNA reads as TGTGCCAGCAGCTCAGACTGGATAAGGTGGGGCTACACCTTC. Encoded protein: CASSSDWIRWGYTF.